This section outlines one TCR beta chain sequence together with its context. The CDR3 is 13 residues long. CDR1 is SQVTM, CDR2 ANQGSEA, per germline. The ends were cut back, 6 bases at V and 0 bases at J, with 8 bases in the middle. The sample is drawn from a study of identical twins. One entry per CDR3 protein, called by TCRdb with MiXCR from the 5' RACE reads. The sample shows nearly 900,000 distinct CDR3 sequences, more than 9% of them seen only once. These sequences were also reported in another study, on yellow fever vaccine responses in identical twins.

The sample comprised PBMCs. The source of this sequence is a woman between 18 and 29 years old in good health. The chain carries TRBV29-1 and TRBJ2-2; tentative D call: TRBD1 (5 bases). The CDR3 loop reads CSVDTANTGELFF. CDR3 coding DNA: TGCAGCGTGGACACCGCGAACACCGGGGAGCTGTTTTTT.